The 14 T cell receptor beta chains given below trace back to one sample, sequenced in a study of blood T cell repertoires in COVID-19. This table comes from immunoSEQ multiplex PCR, and its TCRdb copy is limited to in-frame clones, with some not included. Of approximately 45,000 clones listed, 80% to 90% are singletons. Sequencing was done on a sample of peripheral blood. The origin of the receptors is a man in his forties with COVID-19, enrolled during active disease.

This chain joins TRBV9 and TRBJ2-2, with 7 bases aligning to TRBD2. J was trimmed by 2 bases and V by 0 bases; bases with no gene match: 10. The germline V gene encodes CDR1 SGDLS and CDR2 YYNGEE. The length of the CDR3 is 18 residues. In nucleotides, the CDR3 is TGTGCCAGCAGCGTAGCTCTGGGGGGAGGGCCCAACACCGGGGAGCTGTTTTTT. Translated, it gives CASSVALGGGPNTGELFF.

This chain connects TRBV6-2 or TRBV6-3 to TRBJ1-1; 9 bases are a match to TRBD1. The CDR3 totals 18 residues. Germline CDR1 and CDR2: MNHEY and SVGEGT. Trimming at V came to 2 bases and at J to 1 base, leaving 11 bases not matched to a gene. The CDR3: CASSYRPGTGRKNTEAFF. In DNA form, the CDR3 reads TGTGCCAGCAGTTACCGTCCCGGGACAGGGAGAAAGAACACTGAAGCTTTCTTT.

This chain joins TRBV28 and TRBJ1-3, with D unresolved. Germline values: CDR1 MDHEN, CDR2 SYDVKM. This CDR3 is 13 amino acids long. V lost 7 bases and J lost 7, with 14 bases in between. The CDR3 bases are TGTGCCAGCACTCGCGGGTTCGGTAACACCATATATTTT. Its protein is CASTRGFGNTIYF.

The CDR3 DNA reads as TGCGCCAGCAGTGAGTCCGACATAAGCGGCACTGAAGCTTTCTTT. It is translated as CASSESDISGTEAFF. The chain joins TRBV10-2 to TRBJ1-1; no reliable D call. The CDR3 extends over 15 amino acids. Germline V gene lookup returns CDR1 WSHSY and CDR2 SAAADI. V lost 0 bases and J lost 4, with 12 bases in between.

This clone was counted only a few times. This chain connects TRBV5-1 to TRBJ1-2; a weak D match, TRBD1 (5 bases). CDR3 size: 14 residues. V was clipped by 4 bases and J by 2 bases, with 12 bases between them. The germline CDR1 and CDR2 sequences are SGHRS and YFSETQ. CDR3 nucleotides: TGCGCCAGCAGCCCGAGACAGTTGAACTATGGCTACACCTTC. It codes for CASSPRQLNYGYTF.

The chain couples TRBV6-5 to TRBJ1-1; 9 bases are shared with TRBD1. Germline V lookup: CDR1 MNHEY, CDR2 SVGAGI. The V segment lost 7 bases and the J segment 7 bases; nucleotides outside the gene matches: 7. This CDR3 has 13 residues. DNA of the CDR3: TGTGCCAGCAAGGGGACAGGGCGTATTGAAGCTTTCTTT. It codes for CASKGTGRIEAFF.

CDR3 region: CATRGTGGLGQPQHF. The CDR3 nucleotides are TGTGCCACCAGGGGGACAGGGGGTTTGGGTCAGCCCCAGCATTTT. This chain connects TRBV15 to TRBJ1-5; TRBD1 matches 11 bases. Trimming removed 6 bases from V and 6 bases from J; junction bases left unmatched: 7. Germline V gene lookup returns CDR1 LNHNV and CDR2 YYDKDF (reference sequence). The CDR3 spans 15 residues. Full variable domain (missing parts from reference TRBV15 and TRBJ1-5): DAMVIQNPRYQVTQFGKPVTLSCSQTLNHNVMYWYQQKSSQAPKLLFHYYDKDFNNEADTPDNFQSRRPNTSFCFLDIRSPGLGDTAMYLCATRGTGGLGQPQHFGDGTRLSIL.

This chain joins TRBV2 and TRBJ2-3; 9 bases match TRBD2. V dropped 5 bases and J dropped 2; count of bases not matched to a gene: 5. CDR1 SNHLY and CDR2 FYNNEI come from the germline V gene. CDR3 length equals 15 residues. The CDR3 protein is CASSLRTSATDTQYF. CDR3 in DNA: TGTGCCAGCAGTCTACGGACTAGCGCCACAGATACGCAGTATTTT.

This clone was observed once. The chain is built from TRBV28 and TRBJ2-5; TRBD2 matches at 10 bases. Germline values: CDR1 MDHEN, CDR2 SYDVKM. The ends lost 8 bases at V and 6 bases at J; junction bases unmatched: 12. This CDR3 spans 15 amino acids. DNA of the CDR3: TGTGCCAGCCACCCCTCAGCGGGGGGGCAGAAGACCCAGTACTTC. Translating gives CASHPSAGGQKTQYF.

CDR3 bases: TGTGCCAGCTCGGTGGGACAGGGGGCGAGGAATGAGCAGTTCTTC. Protein sequence: CASSVGQGARNEQFF. This chain links TRBV2 with TRBJ2-1, with 12 bases aligning to TRBD1. From germline, CDR1 is SNHLY and CDR2 FYNNEI. Germline trimming cut 8 bases from V and 7 bases from J; bases unmatched to any gene: 9. CDR3 length: 15 residues. Full variable domain (rest looked up from reference TRBV2 and TRBJ2-1): EPEVTQTPSHQVTQMGQEVILRCVPISNHLYFYWYRQILGQKVEFLVSFYNNEISEKSEIFDDQFSVERPDGSNFTLKIRSTKLEDSAMYFCASSVGQGARNEQFFGPGTRLTVL.

This chain links TRBV7-9 with TRBJ2-3, with 7 bases that match TRBD2. This CDR3 is built from 17 residues. The trim removed 3 bases at V and 5 bases at J, leaving 14 bases unmatched. CDR1 is SEHNR, CDR2 FQNEAQ, per germline (reference sequence). CDR3 DNA: TGTGCCAGCAGCTTCGGAGTTGGGAGGGTGGACAAAGATACGCAGTATTTT. This sequence encodes CASSFGVGRVDKDTQYF.

A word on this clone: One end of the junction does not line up with germline, which may come from a read error. V and J are TRBV7-7 and TRBJ2-7; TRBD2 agrees at 7 bases. The germline CDR1 and CDR2 sequences are SSHAT and FNYEAQ (reference sequence). CDR3 length: 13 amino acids. CDR3 residues: CASSSGGGYEQYF. CDR3 in DNA: TGTGCTAGCAGCTCGGGGGGTGGTTACGAGCAGTACTTC. The full variable domain, in which reference TRBV7-7 and TRBJ2-7 provide the parts outside the CDR3, is GAGVSQSPRYKVTKRGQDVTLRCDPISSHATLYWYQQALGQGPEFLTYFNYEAQPDKSGLPSDRFSAERPEGSISTLTIQRTEQRDSAMYRCASSSGGGYEQYFGPGTRLTVT.

V is TRBV24-1 and J is TRBJ2-7, with D maybe TRBD2 (6 bases). The CDR3 is 17 residues long. The germline V gene encodes CDR1 KGHDR and CDR2 SFDVKD. V gave up 4 bases and J gave up 6 bases, with 24 bases separating them. The CDR3 loop reads CATSDRGTPQGGSEQYF. The DNA for the CDR3 is TGTGCCACCAGTGACCGCGGGACCCCCCAAGGTGGGTCCGAGCAGTACTTC.

V gene TRBV3-1 (or the pseudogene TRBV3-2) combines with J gene TRBJ1-4, with TRBD1 matching over 7 bases. Germline CDR1 reads LGHDT; CDR2 reads YNNKEL (reference sequence). Trimming took 6 bases from V and 10 from J; bases not matched to a gene: 14. The CDR3 totals 15 residues. DNA of the CDR3: TGTGCCAGCAGTCGCTCGGAAGGACAGGTGGGAAAACTGTTTTTT. Its translation is CASSRSEGQVGKLFF.